Sequencing of this T cell receptor beta chain was carried out in a study of OX40 agonist ivuxolimab in advanced cancers. Across the study: Subjects had a mean age of roughly 60 years, with a range of about 23 to 90; just over 80% were male. Anti-PD-1, anti-PD-L1 or anti-CTLA-4 therapy given earlier was allowed, and 40% had some.

Blood sampling was done at baseline, cycle 4 day 1, and cycle 7 day 1. The CDR3 totals 9 residues. Looked up from germline, CDR1 is MNHNS and CDR2 is SASEGT. Measured with immunoSEQ multiplex PCR; TCRdb has only the in-frame clones, and not every one. The sample has roughly 120,000 clones, 89% seen once. A note on this clone: Its cognate antigen is unknown. The junction differs from germline at one of its ends, possibly a read error.

Regarding the study as a whole: CD4+ and CD8+ blood T cells expanded clonally by week 6 at 0.1 to 3.0 mg/kg.

This chain connects TRBV6-1 to TRBJ1-5; D uncertain. This TCR was sampled from an adult with an advanced solid tumor such as melanoma, head and neck, liver or kidney cancer. The sequences come from CD4+ or CD8+ T cells sorted from blood, collected in a trial of the OX40 agonist ivuxolimab. In DNA form, the CDR3 reads TGTGCCAGCAGAAGAATACGGGATTTT. Amino acids: CASRRIRDF.